This passage covers 20 T cell receptor beta chains from one sample sequenced in a study of OX40 agonist ivuxolimab in advanced cancers. Clones were sequenced by immunoSEQ multiplex PCR, and TCRdb holds only the in-frame ones, with some missing. The sample has tens of thousands of clones; roughly 82% are singletons. Sequenced here: CD4+ or CD8+ T cells sorted from blood, sampled in a trial of the OX40 agonist ivuxolimab. All receptors come from an adult with an advanced solid tumor such as melanoma, head and neck, liver or kidney cancer.

This chain links TRBV19 with TRBJ2-7; unclear D gene. The CDR3 has 15 residues. V lost 3 bases to trimming and J lost 1 base, with 13 bases between them. Germline CDR1 is LNHDA and CDR2 is SQIVND (reference sequence). The CDR3 DNA sequence: TGTGCCAGTAGTATCGGGTCCCCGAATTCCTACGAGCAGTACTTC. Translating it yields CASSIGSPNSYEQYF.

This chain uses TRBV6-5 with TRBJ2-4; D gene uncertain. Germline V gene sequence: CDR1 MNHEY, CDR2 SVGAGI. V was cut by 10 bases and J by 0 bases, with 13 bases left in between. The length of the CDR3 is 14 residues. The CDR3 reads CATQPGSAKNIQYF. The CDR3 DNA reads as TGTGCCACCCAACCGGGCTCAGCCAAAAACATTCAGTACTTC.

The chain uses TRBV7-3 and TRBJ2-7; no firm D call. Trimming stripped 5 bases from V and 0 bases from J, with 8 bases between. From germline, CDR1 is SGHTA and CDR2 FQGTGA. The CDR3 sequence is 13 residues long. CDR3 in amino acids: CASSPHDSYEQYF. CDR3 DNA: TGTGCCAGCAGCCCCCATGACTCCTACGAGCAGTACTTC.

This clone showed up just a few times. Other DNA sequences in the sample encode the same CDR3. The CDR3 nucleotides are TGTGCCAGGTGGGAACAGGGTAGAAGTGAGCAGTTCTTC. Protein sequence: CARWEQGRSEQFF. V and J are TRBV27 and TRBJ2-1, with a possible D match to TRBD1 (6 bases). Trimming removed 9 bases from V and 9 bases from J, with 18 bases in between. Germline V gene lookup returns CDR1 MNHEY and CDR2 SMNVEV (reference sequence). There are 13 residues in the CDR3.

This clone was seen only once. The chain combines TRBV6-6 with TRBJ2-1; TRBD1 matches at 8 bases. V lost 4 bases to trimming and J lost 6 bases; unmatched junction nucleotides: 5. The CDR3 consists of 14 residues. Germline V gives CDR1 MNHNY, CDR2 SVGAGI (reference sequence). The CDR3 loop is CASSFGQGLNEQFF. CDR3 nucleotide sequence: TGTGCCAGCAGTTTCGGACAGGGCCTCAATGAGCAGTTCTTC.

The genes are TRBV7-9 and TRBJ1-6; D may be TRBD1 (6 bases). Trimming shortened V by 6 bases and J by 7 bases, and 10 bases separated the two germline ends. Looked up from germline, CDR1 is SEHNR and CDR2 is FQNEAQ (reference sequence). The CDR3 has 13 amino acids. In DNA, the CDR3 is TGTGCCAGCAGTTCAACAGGGAATTCACCCCTCCACTTT. Its protein product is CASSSTGNSPLHF.

The chain links TRBV7-3 to TRBJ1-2, with D unclear. Germline V lookup: CDR1 SGHTA, CDR2 FQGTGA. Trimming left V 1 base short and J 8 bases short, with 17 bases between. The CDR3 sequence is 15 residues long. The CDR3 here is CASSLNVGRTDGYTF. The DNA for the CDR3 is TGTGCCAGCAGCTTAAACGTCGGGAGGACGGACGGCTACACCTTC.

This clone was observed a handful of times. This chain connects TRBV27 to TRBJ1-6, with 10 bases fitting TRBD1. This CDR3 region has 15 residues. Germline V lookup: CDR1 MNHEY, CDR2 SMNVEV (reference sequence). After removal of 7 bases from V and 9 bases from J, the junction contained 9 bases not matched to a gene. CDR3 region: CASTVDRGRGSPLHF. CDR3 bases: TGTGCCAGCACCGTAGACAGGGGGCGCGGTTCACCCCTCCACTTT.

The gene calls are TRBV9 and TRBJ2-2, with TRBD2 matching over 11 bases. Trimming at V came to 0 bases and at J to 5 bases, leaving 9 bases not matched to a gene. CDR3 length: 18 amino acids. Per germline, CDR1 SGDLS and CDR2 YYNGEE. CDR3 loop: CASSVAGSGGASTGELFF. CDR3 bases: TGTGCCAGCAGCGTAGCGGGTAGCGGGGGGGCCTCTACCGGGGAGCTGTTTTTT.

With regard to this clone: Sequence at one end of the junction differs from germline and may be a read error. This chain links TRBV30 with TRBJ2-3, with TRBD2 matching 10 bases. This CDR3 region has 14 residues. CDR1 and CDR2 (germline): GTSNPN, SVGIG (reference sequence). Here the CDR3 DNA reads TGTGCCTGGAGAAAGCGGGGGGGCCTTGATACGCGGTATTTT. Translated: CAWRKRGGLDTRYF. The whole variable domain, remainder taken from reference TRBV30 and TRBJ2-3, is SQTIHQWPATLVQPVGSPLSLECTVEGTSNPNLYWYRQAAGRGLQLLFYSVGIGQISSEVPQNLSASRPQDRQFILSSKKLLLSDSGFYLCAWRKRGGLDTRYFGPGTRLTVL.

The rearrangement joins TRBV6-1 to TRBJ2-5; a weak D match, TRBD1 (6 bases). The CDR3 consists of 15 residues. Trimming took off 3 bases at V and 5 bases at J, with 16 bases between the two ends. Germline-derived CDR1 and CDR2 are MNHNS and SASEGT. The CDR3 DNA reads TGTGCCAGCAGTGACGGGACCCAGGGGTGGGAGACCCAGTACTTC. Translating it yields CASSDGTQGWETQYF.

A single count supports this clone. This chain connects TRBV6-5 to TRBJ1-2; 8 nucleotides match TRBD1. This CDR3 region has 14 residues. Trimming at V came to 6 bases and at J to 8 bases, leaving 11 bases not matched to a gene. Germline values: CDR1 MNHEY, CDR2 SVGAGI. CDR3 nucleotide sequence: TGTGCCAGCAGGGGGTATGGACAGGGCGGAGGCTACACCTTC. Its protein is CASRGYGQGGGYTF.

The chain joins TRBV5-6 to TRBJ1-6, with 7 bases identical to TRBD1. Germline CDR1 is SGHDT and CDR2 is YYEEEE. The CDR3 contains 16 residues. V lost 0 bases, J lost 8 bases, and 8 bases stayed unmatched. The CDR3 here is CASSLGRGGGYSPLHF. The CDR3 DNA is TGTGCCAGCAGCTTGGGGCGAGGGGGCGGGTATTCACCCCTCCACTTT.

The J gene is TRBJ1-2, the V gene TRBV28; 7 bases fit TRBD1. Germline CDR1 is MDHEN and CDR2 is SYDVKM. This CDR3 spans 14 amino acids. After removal of 2 bases from V and 7 bases from J, the junction contained 7 bases not matched to a gene. CDR3 nucleotides: TGTGCCAGCAGTTTAAATGACAGGGCGGGTGGCTACACCTTC. Its translation is CASSLNDRAGGYTF.

Points on this clone: The CDR3 carries no conserved terminal phenylalanine or tryptophan, so it likely arises from a read error. The V gene is TRBV7-2, the J gene TRBJ1-5, with no clear D. V lost 1 base and J lost 3, with 10 bases in between. Germline V lookup: CDR1 SGHTA, CDR2 FQGNSA. This CDR3 comprises 15 residues. The CDR3, as DNA: TGTGCCAGCAGCTTAGGCAGTAGTAACAATCAGCCCCAGCATCTT. Protein: CASSLGSSNNQPQHL.

The DNA of the CDR3 is TGTGCCAGCGGTGGGGACAGGCGTACCTCTGGGGCCAACGTCCTGACTTTC. Translating gives CASGGDRRTSGANVLTF. The chain is built from TRBV6-1 and TRBJ2-6; TRBD1 agrees at 8 bases. Germline trimming cut 8 bases from V and 0 bases from J; bases unmatched to any gene: 9. The CDR3 runs to 17 residues. The germline CDR1 and CDR2 sequences are MNHNS and SASEGT.

This clone was detected only a few times. This chain joins TRBV18 and TRBJ1-3, with D possibly TRBD1 on 5 matching bases. The CDR3 is 13 residues long. The germline V and J ends were trimmed by 0 bases and 8 bases, with 8 bases remaining between them. Germline V gene lookup returns CDR1 KGHSH and CDR2 LQKENI. The CDR3 nucleotides are TGTGCCAGCTCACCACCCCCCAGGGACACCATATATTTT. Its protein is CASSPPPRDTIYF.

This chain joins TRBV2 and TRBJ1-4; TRBD1 matches at 8 bases. This CDR3 comprises 12 residues. V shed 5 bases and J 13 bases; nucleotides not matched to a gene: 6. Germline V gene sequence: CDR1 SNHLY, CDR2 FYNNEI. The CDR3 reads CASSPQDRVLFF. As DNA, the CDR3 is TGTGCCAGCAGTCCACAGGACAGGGTACTGTTTTTT.

V gene TRBV27 combines with J gene TRBJ2-3; 7 bases match TRBD1. The CDR3 loop spans 15 amino acids. V lost 4 bases to trimming and J lost 3 bases; unmatched junction nucleotides: 7. CDR1 MNHEY and CDR2 SMNVEV come from the germline V gene (reference sequence). For the CDR3, the DNA is TGTGCCAGCAGTTACAGGGGTGGGGGTACAGATACGCAGTATTTT. Amino acids: CASSYRGGGTDTQYF.

This chain uses TRBV6-5 with TRBJ2-2, with D unresolved. CDR1 is MNHEY and CDR2 is SVGAGI in the germline V gene. CDR3 size: 12 residues. The V gene lost 4 bases and the J gene lost 6 bases, with 6 bases spanning the gap. CDR3 in amino acids: CASSSWSGELFF. In DNA form, the CDR3 reads TGTGCCAGCAGTTCCTGGTCCGGGGAGCTGTTTTTT.